The T cell receptor (beta chain) under discussion was sequenced for a study of control samples from healthy donors and cancer patients. The assay was immunoSEQ multiplex PCR, and TCRdb's table has in-frame clones only and misses some. The sample consists of 75,000 to 100,000 clones, roughly 92% of them appearing once. The germline V and J ends were trimmed by 5 bases and 10 bases, with 18 bases remaining between them. Germline CDR1 SEHNR, CDR2 FQNEAQ (reference sequence). The CDR3 covers 15 residues. This chain connects TRBV7-9 to TRBJ1-6; the D is unclear. The source of this sequence is a human donor in good health. The donor label of this sample is uncertain. Sequenced: blood. The CDR3 DNA reads as TGTGCCAGCAGCAGAGAGGTCCTCAAGAGGTCACCCCTCCACTTT. It yields the protein CASSREVLKRSPLHF.